The 7 T cell receptor beta chains presented below share a single source sample, sequenced in a study of blood T cells in healthy people across ages. Using a J-beta primer mix together with a sample-barcoded 5' primer, a second PCR was run for about 6 to 11 cycles. TCRdb re-derived calls from the 5' RACE reads in MiXCR, one entry per CDR3 protein. The sample gives over 600,000 distinct CDR3 sequences, over 20% of which show up once; 3.6% is in the top ten. The sample consisted of blood. The receptor set was obtained from a man in his 70s in good health.

The genes are TRBV6-6 and TRBJ2-2; D is unclear. Looked up from germline, CDR1 is MNHNY and CDR2 is SVGAGI (reference sequence). V was shortened by 6 bases and J by 1 base, with 9 bases between the two germline ends. This CDR3 comprises 14 residues. In nucleotides, the CDR3 is TGTGCCAGCAGGCCGGGCAAGAACACCGGGGAGCTGTTTTTT. Its translation is CASRPGKNTGELFF.

The chain uses TRBV9 and TRBJ2-3; possible D gene TRBD1, 5 bases. CDR1 SGDLS and CDR2 YYNGEE come from the germline V gene. CDR3 size: 16 residues. V was clipped by 3 bases and J by 1 base, with 15 bases between them. The CDR3 reads CASSASQGPRTDTQYF. The CDR3 DNA reads TGTGCCAGCAGCGCTTCCCAGGGTCCCCGCACAGATACGCAGTATTTT.

The J gene is TRBJ2-1, the V gene TRBV5-1, with a possible D match to TRBD2 (6 bases). V was pared by 0 bases and J by 3 bases, with 10 bases between. The CDR3 runs 15 residues. CDR1 and CDR2 from the germline V gene are SGHRS and YFSETQ. This CDR3 reads CASSLDSGDYNEQFF. The CDR3 nucleotides read TGCGCCAGCAGCTTGGATAGCGGAGACTACAATGAGCAGTTCTTC.

The chain combines TRBV30 with TRBJ1-2; 9 bases line up with TRBD1. Unmatched junction bases numbered 9, after V lost 2 bases and J lost 2 bases. Germline CDR1 is GTSNPN and CDR2 is SVGIG (reference sequence). CDR3 size: 16 residues. CDR3 nucleotide sequence: TGTGCCTGGAGTACTCCCTACAGGGGGCGGAACTATGGCTACACCTTC. Amino acids: CAWSTPYRGRNYGYTF.

The V and J genes are TRBV20-1 and TRBJ2-1, with 7 bases aligning to TRBD2. Per germline, CDR1 DFQATT and CDR2 SNEGSKA (reference sequence). The CDR3 extends over 17 amino acids. V was clipped by 6 bases and J by 7 bases; unmatched bases: 21. The CDR3 reads CSAQGAGTGSLGNEQFF. CDR3 coding DNA: TGCAGTGCCCAAGGAGCGGGGACGGGTTCCCTCGGGAATGAGCAGTTCTTC.

The chain joins TRBV10-3 to TRBJ2-5; 9 bases match TRBD1. Germline assignment: CDR1 ENHRY and CDR2 SYGVKD. The CDR3 loop spans 15 amino acids. V lost 2 bases to trimming and J lost 2 bases; unmatched junction nucleotides: 3. The CDR3 here is CAISERDRAQETQYF. The CDR3 DNA sequence: TGTGCCATCAGTGAGAGGGACAGGGCTCAAGAGACCCAGTACTTC.

This clonotype was recorded many times. The chain recombines TRBV12-5 with TRBJ2-3, with 12 nucleotides matching TRBD2. The CDR3 consists of 13 residues. V trimming: 6 bases; J trimming: 8 bases; junction bases outside the gene matches: 3. Per germline, CDR1 LGHNT and CDR2 FRNRAP. CDR3 DNA sequence: TGTGCTAGTGGGACGACTAGCGGGAGTACGCAGTATTTT. Amino acids: CASGTTSGSTQYF.